The next 17 T cell receptor beta chains were all read from a single sample in a study of T cell responses to AZD1222 COVID-19 vaccine (dated by TCRdb to 2020 to 2023). The library was prepared using the immunoSEQ multiplex PCR assay. TCRdb's version of the immuneACCESS table is confined to in-frame rearrangements and falls short of the full clone set. An unresolved V gene accounts for under half of the shortfall where checked; the remainder is of unknown origin. The sample data list about 120,000 clones, and about 87% of these were observed just once. 1.5% to 2% of the sample is taken by the ten largest. The sample's time point label, decoded: baseline before first vaccination. The input for sequencing was peripheral blood, taken on day 0 of AZD1222 vaccination. The receptors were sampled from an adult in good health.

The J gene is TRBJ1-6, the V gene TRBV18; 10 bases fit TRBD1. Germline loops: CDR1 KGHSH, CDR2 LQKENI. The CDR3 loop spans 16 amino acids. The junction had 6 bases not matched to a gene; V was cut back by 5 bases and J by 5 bases. The CDR3 DNA is TGTGCCAGCTCATCCGGGACAGGGGCCAATAATTCACCCCTCCACTTT. The encoded protein is CASSSGTGANNSPLHF. Together with reference TRBV18 and TRBJ1-6, the CDR3 gives the full variable domain: NAGVMQNPRHLVRRRGQEARLRCSPMKGHSHVYWYRQLPEEGLKFMVYLQKENIIDESGMPKERFSAEFPKEGPSILRIQQVVRGDSAAYFCASSSGTGANNSPLHFGNGTRLTVT.

This chain links TRBV5-8 with TRBJ2-3; 8 bases are a match to TRBD2. This CDR3 has 15 amino acids. Germline-derived CDR1 and CDR2 are SGHTS and YDEGEE. V was pared by 3 bases and J by 3 bases, with 6 bases of the junction left unmatched. CDR3 region: CASSYEGLVTDTQYF. CDR3 sequence (DNA): TGTGCCAGCAGCTACGAGGGACTAGTGACAGATACGCAGTATTTT.

The V and J genes are TRBV15 and TRBJ2-1; D is undetermined. V lost 0 bases to trimming and J lost 4 bases, with 13 bases between them. Germline-derived CDR1 and CDR2 are LNHNV and YYDKDF (reference sequence). This CDR3 contains 16 residues. The chain's CDR3 is CATSRDPIGGYNEQFF. The CDR3 DNA sequence: TGTGCCACCAGCAGAGATCCCATCGGCGGATACAATGAGCAGTTCTTC. The complete variable domain, with remaining parts taken from reference TRBV15 and TRBJ2-1, reads DAMVIQNPRYQVTQFGKPVTLSCSQTLNHNVMYWYQQKSSQAPKLLFHYYDKDFNNEADTPDNFQSRRPNTSFCFLDIRSPGLGDTAMYLCATSRDPIGGYNEQFFGPGTRLTVL.

The chain links TRBV19 to TRBJ1-1; the D gene is possibly TRBD1 (6 bases). Germline CDR1 is LNHDA and CDR2 is SQIVND (reference sequence). The CDR3 runs 12 residues. V was clipped by 10 bases and J by 3 bases, with 12 bases between them. The DNA for the CDR3 is TGTGCCACCAACAGGGTCTACACTGAAGCTTTCTTT. Protein: CATNRVYTEAFF.

The CDR3 loop is CASLPDRGREKLFF. The CDR3 DNA follows: TGTGCCAGCCTGCCGGACAGGGGGCGAGAAAAACTGTTTTTT. V usage is TRBV18 and J usage is TRBJ1-4, with TRBD1 identical over 11 bases. In germline, CDR1 is KGHSH, CDR2 LQKENI. This CDR3 has 14 amino acids. V was clipped by 8 bases and J by 8 bases; unmatched bases: 7.

J is TRBJ1-5 and V is TRBV5-6; D is uncertain. V lost 0 bases, J lost 6 bases, and 13 bases lay in between. Germline assignment: CDR1 SGHDT and CDR2 YYEEEE. The CDR3 consists of 15 residues. The CDR3 DNA is TGTGCCAGCAGCTTGGCCATCGGAGAGGGTCAGCCCCAGCATTTT. The encoded protein is CASSLAIGEGQPQHF.

This sequence joins TRBV19 and TRBJ1-1; D not certain. From germline, CDR1 is LNHDA and CDR2 SQIVND (reference sequence). The CDR3 covers 16 residues. Deletions cut 2 bases from V and 3 bases from J, with 16 bases between. The CDR3 bases are TGTGCCAGTAGTATAACTGGGGTCGGTCGGGACACTGAAGCTTTCTTT. Translated, it gives CASSITGVGRDTEAFF.

V gene TRBV29-1 combines with J gene TRBJ1-1, with D tentatively TRBD1 (5 bases). The CDR3 extends over 13 amino acids. Trimming cost V 2 bases and J 4 bases, with 11 bases left between them. The germline CDR1 and CDR2 sequences are SQVTM and ANQGSEA. The CDR3 DNA reads as TGCAGCGTTGAAATCAGGGAGGGCACTGAAGCTTTCTTT. Amino acid sequence: CSVEIREGTEAFF.

The chain carries TRBV24-1 and TRBJ2-1; D unclear. CDR1 is KGHDR, CDR2 SFDVKD, per germline. Between the trimmed V and J ends, which lost 2 bases and 5 bases, there was a span of 15 bases. The CDR3 contains 16 residues. The CDR3 nucleotides are TGTGCCACCAGTGATTCCGACGCTAGAGGAGACAATGAGCAGTTCTTC. It encodes CATSDSDARGDNEQFF.

The chain employs TRBV29-1 and TRBJ2-7; no firm D call. Germline CDR1 is SQVTM and CDR2 is ANQGSEA. The CDR3 runs 11 residues. The germline V and J ends were trimmed by 3 bases and 4 bases, with 7 bases remaining between them. CDR3 loop: CSVEVQYEQYF. The CDR3, as DNA: TGCAGCGTTGAGGTACAGTACGAGCAGTACTTC.

The chain uses TRBV6-5 and TRBJ1-3; perhaps TRBD1 as D (5 bases). CDR1 MNHEY and CDR2 SVGAGI come from the germline V gene. The V and J ends lost 5 bases and 1 base respectively, with 9 bases between them. This CDR3 region has 14 residues. The CDR3 DNA is TGTGCCAGCAGTCCTGACAGTTCTGGAAACACCATATATTTT. This codes for CASSPDSSGNTIYF.

The chain employs TRBV6-5 and TRBJ1-2, with D possibly matching TRBD1 (5 bases). The CDR3 has 13 amino acids. V dropped 6 bases and J dropped 4 bases, with 12 bases sitting between them. Per the germline V gene, CDR1 is MNHEY and CDR2 is SVGAGI. This chain's CDR3 is CASSTRDGYGYTF. CDR3 bases: TGTGCCAGCAGCACACGGGACGGCTATGGCTACACCTTC.

V usage is TRBV12-5 and J usage is TRBJ1-2; 11 bases line up with TRBD1. Germline V gene data show CDR1 as LGHNT and CDR2 as FRNRAP. Losses at the gene ends were 6 bases for V and 4 bases for J; bases not matched to a gene: 7. The CDR3 has 15 amino acids. CDR3 in amino acids: CASGDGQGASYGYTF. The CDR3 DNA reads TGTGCTAGTGGCGATGGACAGGGGGCAAGCTATGGCTACACCTTC.

The chain couples TRBV7-8 to TRBJ1-6, with unresolved D. Looked up from germline, CDR1 is SGHVS and CDR2 is FQNEAQ. The length of the CDR3 is 13 residues. V was clipped by 5 bases and J by 7 bases, with 9 bases between them. CDR3 protein: CASSPGRNSPLHF. The CDR3 region has the DNA TGTGCCAGCAGCCCGGGTCGGAATTCACCCCTCCACTTT. Looking up the rest from reference TRBV7-8 and TRBJ1-6 gives the full variable domain: GAGVSQSPRYKVAKRGQDVALRCDPISGHVSLFWYQQALGQGPEFLTYFQNEAQLDKSGLPSDRFFAERPEGSVSTLKIQRTQQEDSAVYLCASSPGRNSPLHFGNGTRLTVT.

The rearrangement joins TRBV5-1 to TRBJ2-3; 14 nucleotides align to TRBD2. The CDR3 contains 15 residues. Germline CDR1 SGHRS, CDR2 YFSETQ. The V gene end was trimmed by 0 bases and the J gene end by 6 bases; junction bases not matched to a gene: 0. CDR3: CASSLGTSGGDTQYF. In nucleotides, the CDR3 is TGCGCCAGCAGCTTGGGGACTAGCGGGGGGGATACGCAGTATTTT.

The chain uses TRBV6-5 and TRBJ1-5; TRBD1 might be the D (6 bases). The CDR3 covers 14 residues. V dropped 7 bases and J dropped 7 bases, with 17 bases sitting between them. Germline V gives CDR1 MNHEY, CDR2 SVGAGI. The DNA of the CDR3 is TGTGCCAGCATCAGCCGGGGGGCAGGGCAGCCCCAGCATTTT. Translated: CASISRGAGQPQHF.

The chain has TRBV25-1 and TRBJ1-6; 9 positions agree with TRBD1. V was clipped by 3 bases and J by 8 bases; unmatched bases: 2. The germline V gene encodes CDR1 MGHDK and CDR2 SYGVNS. CDR3 length: 14 residues. CDR3 residues: CASSETGGDSPLHF. In DNA form, the CDR3 reads TGTGCCAGCAGTGAGACAGGGGGGGATTCACCCCTCCACTTT.